These 18 T cell receptor beta chains were sequenced from one sample in a study of blood T cell repertoires in COVID-19. Libraries were prepared by immunoSEQ multiplex PCR; TCRdb keeps only in-frame clonotypes and omits some of them. The sample has approximately 85,000 clones, about nine tenths seen once. Sequencing was carried out using peripheral blood. The receptors come from a man aged 50-59 years with active or convalescent COVID-19.

The chain joins TRBV27 to TRBJ1-2; TRBD1 agrees at 7 bases. The CDR3 is 17 amino acids. J was trimmed by 5 bases and V by 0 bases; bases with no gene match: 12. Germline loops: CDR1 MNHEY, CDR2 SMNVEV (reference sequence). CDR3 nucleotides: TGTGCCAGCAGTTTATCCCCAGGGGGGAACCCGTTTTATGGCTACACCTTC. Translated: CASSLSPGGNPFYGYTF.

The V and J genes are TRBV30 and TRBJ1-1; maybe TRBD1 (6 bases). V lost 4 bases and J lost 10, with 13 bases in between. Germline values: CDR1 GTSNPN, CDR2 SVGIG (reference sequence). The CDR3 extends over 11 amino acids. CDR3 region: CAWIWGGTAFF. The CDR3 nucleotides are TGTGCCTGGATCTGGGGGGGCACAGCTTTCTTT.

The table lists this clone with a few counts. V gene TRBV5-1 combines with J gene TRBJ2-7; TRBD1 agrees at 8 bases. This CDR3 comprises 15 residues. The V gene's germline CDR1 is SGHRS and CDR2 YFSETQ. J gave up 2 bases and V 4 bases, and 8 bases lay outside the gene matches. The CDR3 DNA is TGCGCCAGCAGCCCGACGGACAGGGTTACCTACGAGCAGTACTTC. Translating gives CASSPTDRVTYEQYF.

This clone is classed as hyperexpanded. The rearrangement joins TRBV4-1 to TRBJ1-2, with D maybe TRBD1 (6 bases). V dropped 0 bases and J dropped 3 bases, with 11 bases sitting between them. CDR3 length equals 15 residues. Germline V gene sequence: CDR1 MGHRA, CDR2 YSYEKL. The CDR3 is CASSQDRGSHYGYTF. For the CDR3, the DNA is TGCGCCAGCAGCCAAGATAGGGGGTCCCACTATGGCTACACCTTC.

The chain carries TRBV7-2 and TRBJ1-4; 9 nucleotides align to TRBD1. Trimming took 1 base from V and 0 from J; bases not matched to a gene: 6. Germline lookup yields CDR1 SGHTA and CDR2 FQGNSA. The CDR3 has 18 residues. Here the CDR3 reads CASSLVGQGVSTNEKLFF. In nucleotides, the CDR3 is TGTGCCAGCAGCTTAGTGGGACAGGGAGTGTCAACTAATGAAAAACTGTTTTTT.

This clone was seen just once. This sequence joins TRBV19 and TRBJ2-5; the D gene is possibly TRBD2 (5 bases). This CDR3 region has 15 residues. Per germline, CDR1 LNHDA and CDR2 SQIVND (reference sequence). V was clipped by 4 bases and J by 1 base, with 13 bases between them. The CDR3 DNA is TGTGCCAGTAGTAAGAACCCGGGATCCCAAGAGACCCAGTACTTC. It codes for CASSKNPGSQETQYF.

This chain uses TRBV10-1 with TRBJ1-1, with D possibly matching TRBD1 (5 bases). Germline CDR1 reads WNHNN; CDR2 reads SYGVQD (reference sequence). V was trimmed by 0 bases and J by 7 bases, leaving 12 bases between them. This CDR3 is built from 14 residues. The CDR3 reads CASSESLQGIEAFF. The CDR3 DNA reads as TGCGCCAGCAGTGAGTCATTGCAGGGTATTGAAGCTTTCTTT.

The chain joins TRBV24-1 to TRBJ2-1, with a possible D match to TRBD2 (6 bases). Germline V gene sequence: CDR1 KGHDR, CDR2 SFDVKD. Trimming pared 3 bases from V and 0 bases from J, leaving 8 bases between. CDR3 size: 15 residues. The CDR3 region is CATSDAGTSYNEQFF. The DNA of the CDR3 is TGTGCCACCAGTGATGCGGGGACCTCCTACAATGAGCAGTTCTTC.

The rearrangement joins TRBV7-6 to TRBJ2-7; D is uncertain. Looked up from germline, CDR1 is SGHVS and CDR2 is FNYEAQ. V was clipped by 2 bases and J by 0 bases, with 8 bases between them. This CDR3 has 14 amino acids. CDR3 nucleotides: TGTGCCAGCAGCTTAATCCGCAGCTCCTACGAGCAGTACTTC. Encoded protein: CASSLIRSSYEQYF. The full variable domain, in which reference TRBV7-6 and TRBJ2-7 provide the parts outside the CDR3, is GAGVSQSPRYKVTKRGQDVALRCDPISGHVSLYWYRQALGQGPEFLTYFNYEAQQDKSGLPNDRFSAERPEGSISTLTIQRTEQRDSAMYRCASSLIRSSYEQYFGPGTRLTVT.

The count of this clone is one. This chain connects TRBV11-2 to TRBJ2-7, with D possibly matching TRBD1 (6 bases). The germline V gene has CDR1 SGHAT and CDR2 FQNNGV. V was pared by 4 bases and J by 3 bases, with 13 bases between. The CDR3 loop spans 14 amino acids. In DNA, the CDR3 is TGTGCCAGCAGCTCCCTGGACAGAAACTACGAGCAGTACTTC. As protein: CASSSLDRNYEQYF. The whole variable domain, remainder taken from reference TRBV11-2 and TRBJ2-7, is EAGVAQSPRYKIIEKRQSVAFWCNPISGHATLYWYQQILGQGPKLLIQFQNNGVVDDSQLPKDRFSAERLKGVDSTLKIQPAKLEDSAVYLCASSSLDRNYEQYFGPGTRLTVT.

This clone was seen a single time. This rearrangement joins TRBV29-1 to TRBJ2-5; D not certain. V shed 0 bases and J shed 8 bases, with 10 bases lying between them. The CDR3 covers 12 residues. CDR1 and CDR2 (germline): SQVTM, ANQGSEA. This CDR3 is CSVEDLLLTQYF. The CDR3 DNA follows: TGCAGCGTTGAAGACCTCCTCCTTACCCAGTACTTC.

The chain combines TRBV11-2 with TRBJ2-1, with D possibly being TRBD2 (5 bases). Germline values: CDR1 SGHAT, CDR2 FQNNGV. V lost 1 base, J lost 10 bases, and 8 bases lay in between. The CDR3 has 12 amino acids. CDR3: CASSLGEREQFF. In DNA, the CDR3 is TGTGCCAGCAGCTTAGGAGAGCGGGAGCAGTTCTTC.

The chain combines TRBV7-8 with TRBJ2-2; 13 bases are shared with TRBD2. Germline V gives CDR1 SGHVS, CDR2 FQNEAQ. The CDR3 is 18 amino acids. V shed 2 bases, J shed 3 bases, and the junction held 6 bases outside the gene matches. The CDR3 is CASSLLGTSGAYTGELFF. The CDR3 DNA follows: TGTGCCAGCAGCTTACTTGGGACTAGCGGGGCTTACACCGGGGAGCTGTTTTTT.

The genes are TRBV5-1 and TRBJ2-1; the D is unclear. The CDR3 consists of 14 residues. V dropped 1 base and J dropped 8 bases, with 13 bases sitting between them. Germline V gives CDR1 SGHRS, CDR2 YFSETQ. In DNA form, the CDR3 reads TGCGCCAGCAGCTTGTCAGGTTTTTCGGATGAGCAGTTCTTC. Amino acids: CASSLSGFSDEQFF.

This clone has just one count. This chain uses TRBV19 with TRBJ1-5, with TRBD1 as a possible D gene (5 bases). CDR1 and CDR2 (germline): LNHDA, SQIVND (reference sequence). The CDR3 spans 13 residues. With 8 bases removed from V and 2 bases from J, the gap between germline ends came to 10 bases. The CDR3 bases are TGTGCCAGTGGGACTGATCGCAATCAGCCCCAGCATTTT. This encodes CASGTDRNQPQHF.

CDR3 sequence: CASSLGGGRNTEAFF. CDR3 nucleotides: TGCGCCAGCAGCTTGGGAGGGGGCCGGAACACTGAAGCTTTCTTT. V gene TRBV5-1 combines with J gene TRBJ1-1, with TRBD1 identical over 7 bases. V was pared by 0 bases and J by 1 base, with 3 bases of the junction left unmatched. Germline CDR1 SGHRS, CDR2 YFSETQ. The CDR3 is 15 residues long.

This chain links TRBV30 with TRBJ2-5, with 7 nucleotides matching TRBD2. The CDR3 is 14 amino acids. With 1 base clipped from V and 1 base from J, the junction kept 3 bases outside the gene matches. In germline, CDR1 is GTSNPN, CDR2 SVGIG (reference sequence). The CDR3 bases are TGTGCCTGGAGTGAGGGACTACCCCAAGAGACCCAGTACTTC. Amino acids: CAWSEGLPQETQYF. The full variable domain, in which reference TRBV30 and TRBJ2-5 provide the parts outside the CDR3, is SQTIHQWPATLVQPVGSPLSLECTVEGTSNPNLYWYRQAAGRGLQLLFYSVGIGQISSEVPQNLSASRPQDRQFILSSKKLLLSDSGFYLCAWSEGLPQETQYFGPGTRLLVL.

This chain uses TRBV5-4 with TRBJ2-3, with D unresolved. The CDR3 consists of 16 residues. The germline V gene has CDR1 SGHNT and CDR2 YYREEE (reference sequence). V shed 5 bases and J shed 4 bases, with 20 bases lying between them. The CDR3 nucleotides read TGTGCCAGCAGTCCCGAAGTCAAGCGTTTCTCAGATACGCAGTATTTT. Its translation: CASSPEVKRFSDTQYF.